Below are 24 T cell receptor beta chains sequenced from a single sample in a study of breast tumors, draining lymph nodes, adjacent tissues. Using its own MiXCR run on the multiplex PCR reads, TCRdb lists one record per CDR3 protein. The sample contains 180,000 or so distinct CDR3 sequences, 25% to 40% of which appear only once. The lymph nodes were axillary draining lymph nodes from breast cancer patients. Sequencing used axillary lymph node tissue. These receptor sequences come from a female donor with breast cancer. Some clones in this sample may be carry-over from other donors' samples.

The chain couples TRBV7-3 to TRBJ1-3; D possibly corresponds to TRBD1 (5 bases). V was cut by 5 bases and J by 6 bases, with 8 bases left in between. Germline V gene data show CDR1 as SGHTA and CDR2 as FQGTGA. The CDR3 loop spans 12 amino acids. The CDR3 bases are TGTGCCAGCAGCCCGGGGCAAAACACCATATATTTT. It yields the protein CASSPGQNTIYF.

With respect to this clonotype: A much larger clone sits a single nucleotide away, making a read error possible. V gene TRBV20-1 combines with J gene TRBJ1-5, with D possibly being TRBD1 (6 bases). Germline loops: CDR1 DFQATT, CDR2 SNEGSKA (reference sequence). This CDR3 comprises 15 residues. V was shortened by 8 bases and J by 0 bases, with 17 bases between the two germline ends. This chain's CDR3 is CSTCRDTYSNQPQHF. As DNA, the CDR3 is TGCAGTACTTGCCGGGACACATATAGCAATCAGCCCCAGCATTTT.

This clonotype was seen ten or more times. CDR3 nucleotides: TGTGCCAGCAGTCCGCAGGTTGCGTCTAGCACAGATACGCAGTATTTT. As protein: CASSPQVASSTDTQYF. This sequence joins TRBV6-1 and TRBJ2-3; the D is unclear. This CDR3 contains 16 residues. The V gene lost 5 bases and the J gene lost 0 bases, with 15 bases spanning the gap. Germline assignment: CDR1 MNHNS and CDR2 SASEGT.

This clonotype was seen at least ten times. The CDR3 here is CASSVRNNEQFF. DNA for the CDR3: TGTGCCAGCAGCGTACGGAACAATGAGCAGTTCTTC. This chain joins TRBV9 and TRBJ2-1; D remains ambiguous. Trimming left V 1 base short and J 5 bases short, with 4 bases between. There are 12 residues in the CDR3. Germline CDR1 SGDLS, CDR2 YYNGEE.

This clonotype was counted once. A clone one base away is much larger, so this may be a read error. V usage is TRBV3-1 and J usage is TRBJ1-2; the D is unclear. Germline V CDR1 and CDR2: LGHDT, YNNKEL (reference sequence). The length of the CDR3 is 11 residues. Here the CDR3 reads CASSQDGGCTF. CDR3 sequence (DNA): TGTGCCAGCAGCCAAGACGGAGGCTGCACCTTC.

Worth noting for this clonotype: A much larger clone lies one base from this, so it may be a read error. The rearrangement links TRBV3-1 to TRBJ1-3, with D tentatively TRBD1 (6 bases). This CDR3 contains 14 residues. V was clipped by 6 bases and J by 2 bases, with 11 bases between them. From germline, CDR1 is LGHDT and CDR2 YNNKEL (reference sequence). The chain's CDR3 is CASSPTGPGNTIYF. DNA for the CDR3: TGTGCCAGCAGTCCAACAGGGCCTGGAAACACCATATATTTT.

This clonotype was observed once. The chain couples TRBV20-1 to TRBJ1-5; D gene uncertain. Trimming removed 5 bases at V and 11 bases at J, with 19 bases between. CDR3 length: 13 residues. Germline V gives CDR1 DFQATT, CDR2 SNEGSKA (reference sequence). CDR3 coding DNA: TGCAGTGCTCAGGACCGAGACCAAGAGACCCAGCATTTT. The encoded protein is CSAQDRDQETQHF.

This clonotype appeared many times. At one end the junction does not follow the germline gene, possibly because of a read error. The chain recombines TRBV6-5 with TRBJ1-2, with 7 bases lining up with TRBD1. CDR3 length equals 16 residues. In germline, CDR1 is MNHEY, CDR2 SVGAGI. CDR3 loop: CASSHSKGALGYGYTF. CDR3 in DNA: TGTGCCAGCAGTCACTCGAAGGGGGCGCTGGGGTATGGCTACACCTTC.

Concerning this clonotype: The junction and the germline gene differ at one end; a read error may be behind it. The rearrangement links TRBV7-2 to TRBJ2-2; tentatively, D is TRBD1 or TRBD2 (5 bases each). CDR3 length equals 15 residues. Germline V gene data show CDR1 as SGHTA and CDR2 as FQGNSA. The CDR3 coding sequence is TGTGCCAGCAGCGGACAAACCTCAGCCCCGGCCGGGGAGCTGTTT. Translating it yields CASSGQTSAPAGELF.

This chain connects TRBV6-2 or TRBV6-3 to TRBJ2-1; 10 nucleotides align to TRBD2. Per germline, CDR1 MNHEY and CDR2 SVGEGT. This CDR3 contains 15 residues. Trimming removed 6 bases from V and 5 bases from J; junction bases left unmatched: 7. CDR3 DNA: TGTGCCAGCAGGACAGCGGGAGGGAGGCACAATGAGCAGTTCTTC. Protein sequence: CASRTAGGRHNEQFF.

This chain connects TRBV7-6 to TRBJ2-2; D not resolved. The CDR3 is 19 residues long. CDR1 is SGHVS, CDR2 FNYEAQ, per germline. Trimming took off 4 bases at V and 0 bases at J, with 21 bases between the two ends. CDR3 DNA sequence: TGTGCCAGCAGCTCCGCCCCGGGTAGAGCTCTAACGAACACCGGGGAGCTGTTTTTT. Protein: CASSSAPGRALTNTGELFF. Full variable domain (outside the CDR3, taken from reference TRBV7-6 and TRBJ2-2): GAGVSQSPRYKVTKRGQDVALRCDPISGHVSLYWYRQALGQGPEFLTYFNYEAQQDKSGLPNDRFSAERPEGSISTLTIQRTEQRDSAMYRCASSSAPGRALTNTGELFFGEGSRLTVL.

Ten or more counts support this clonotype. The V gene is TRBV7-3, the J gene TRBJ2-1; the D is unclear. Trimming removed 5 bases from V and 2 bases from J, with 19 bases in between. Germline CDR1 reads SGHTA; CDR2 reads FQGTGA. The CDR3 totals 17 residues. CDR3 sequence reads: CASSPRTKGLTYNEQFF. The CDR3 DNA follows: TGTGCCAGCAGCCCCCGGACGAAGGGCTTAACCTACAATGAGCAGTTCTTC.

This clonotype was seen repeatedly, ten times or more. CDR3: CASSRLSGANVLTF. Here the CDR3 DNA reads TGTGCCAGCAGCCGACTCTCTGGGGCCAACGTCCTGACTTTC. V is TRBV7-9 and J is TRBJ2-6; no clear D gene. The ends were cut back, 5 bases at V and 0 bases at J, with 5 bases in the middle. The CDR3 totals 14 residues. The germline gives CDR1 SEHNR, CDR2 FQNEAQ (reference sequence).

This clonotype was counted many times. The V and J genes are TRBV7-3 and TRBJ2-1, with D perhaps matching TRBD1 (6 bases). The germline gives CDR1 SGHTA, CDR2 FQGTGA. The CDR3 covers 15 residues. The ends were cut back, 5 bases at V and 0 bases at J, with 11 bases in the middle. Written as DNA, the CDR3 is TGTGCCAGCAGCCCGGACAGAAGCTCCTACAATGAGCAGTTCTTC. Translating it yields CASSPDRSSYNEQFF. The full variable domain, rest sourced from reference TRBV7-3 and TRBJ2-1, is GAGVSQTPSNKVTEKGKYVELRCDPISGHTALYWYRQSLGQGPEFLIYFQGTGAADDSGLPNDRFFAVRPEGSVSTLKIQRTERGDSAVYLCASSPDRSSYNEQFFGPGTRLTVL.

This clonotype was seen many times. The gene calls are TRBV6-1 and TRBJ1-2, with 11 bases matching TRBD1. Germline-derived CDR1 and CDR2 are MNHNS and SASEGT. The CDR3 has 14 amino acids. The J segment lost 2 bases and the V segment lost 6 bases, leaving 2 bases of the junction unmatched. For the CDR3, the DNA is TGTGCCAGCAGCGGACAGGGGGCGAACTATGGCTACACCTTC. Protein sequence: CASSGQGANYGYTF.

Concerning this clonotype itself: The CDR3 does not end in the conserved phenylalanine or tryptophan, so this is likely a read error. The limits of the CDR3 on the DNA are not certain, so only TCRdb's listed CDR3 is given. V gene TRBV20-1 combines with J gene TRBJ1-5; no DNA check was done on the table's D call, TRBD1. The CDR3 has 16 amino acids, counting both end residues. Looked up from germline, CDR1 is DFQATT and CDR2 is SNEGSKA (reference sequence). The CDR3 loop reads CSASLGYTGAGQPQHS.

This clonotype was counted ten times or more. CDR3 sequence (DNA): TGTGCCAGCATCCGGGGAGGGGGTAGTTCCTACAATGAGCAGTTCTTC. Translation gives CASIRGGGSSYNEQFF. The V and J genes are TRBV12-3 or TRBV12-4 and TRBJ2-1; the D gene is possibly TRBD2 (7 bases). CDR3 length: 16 residues. V was pared by 7 bases and J by 1 base, with 17 bases between.

This clonotype was seen ten or more times. The chain uses TRBV6-5 and TRBJ2-3, with D perhaps TRBD2 (6 bases). With 2 bases removed from V and 2 bases from J, the gap between germline ends came to 11 bases. Germline V lookup: CDR1 MNHEY, CDR2 SVGAGI. The CDR3 runs to 15 residues. Here the CDR3 DNA reads TGTGCCAGCAGTTACGGGGGGAGGTACACAGATACGCAGTATTTT. It yields the protein CASSYGGRYTDTQYF.

A single count supports this clonotype. The V gene is TRBV12-3 or TRBV12-4, the J gene TRBJ1-2; TRBD1 is a possible D gene (6 bases). This CDR3 is 15 amino acids long. V dropped 4 bases and J dropped 2 bases, with 14 bases sitting between them. This chain's CDR3 is CASSSEGGRNYGYTF. In DNA form, the CDR3 reads TGTGCCAGCAGTTCCGAGGGGGGCAGGAACTATGGCTACACCTTC.

The V gene is TRBV6-1, the J gene TRBJ2-7, with 8 bases lining up with TRBD2. V shed 6 bases and J 4 bases; nucleotides not matched to a gene: 8. CDR1 and CDR2 (germline): MNHNS, SASEGT. The length of the CDR3 is 14 residues. The CDR3 nucleotides are TGTGCCAGCAGGCGGTCGGGAGGGTTTTACGAGCAGTACTTC. Its translation: CASRRSGGFYEQYF.

About this clonotype: This may arise from a read error, as a much more abundant clone is one base away. The V and J genes are TRBV7-2 and TRBJ2-5, with D perhaps TRBD2 (7 bases). The germline gives CDR1 SGHTA, CDR2 FQGNSA. This CDR3 region has 15 residues. The CDR3 nucleotides are TGTGCCAGCAGCTTGGGGGGGGGCTGGGAAGAGACCCAGCACTTC. It codes for CASSLGGGWEETQHF.

On this clonotype itself: An end of the junction differs from the germline gene, which may be a read error. In DNA form, the CDR3 reads TGCGCCAGCGGCTTGGTGAGGGGGATAGACAGCACAGATACGCAGTATTTT. Translation: CASGLVRGIDSTDTQYF. The V and J genes are TRBV5-1 and TRBJ2-3; D may be TRBD1 (6 bases). Per germline, CDR1 SGHRS and CDR2 YFSETQ. The CDR3 is 17 residues long.

The rearrangement links TRBV20-1 to TRBJ1-1; D is undetermined. The germline gives CDR1 DFQATT, CDR2 SNEGSKA (reference sequence). The V end was cut by 5 bases, the J end by 6 bases, with 10 bases between. The CDR3 length is 11 residues. CDR3 in amino acids: CSAGTGAEAFF. The CDR3 coding sequence is TGCAGTGCTGGAACGGGAGCTGAAGCTTTCTTT.

In its sample, this clonotype was seen many times. The chain employs TRBV12-3 or TRBV12-4 and TRBJ2-7, with unresolved D. This CDR3 is 15 amino acids long. V dropped 3 bases and J dropped 3 bases, with 15 bases sitting between them. CDR3 in amino acids: CASSFGNSVYYEQYF. The DNA of the CDR3 is TGTGCCAGCAGTTTTGGGAACAGCGTCTACTACGAGCAGTACTTC.